Sequencing of this T cell receptor (beta chain) was carried out in a study of blood T cell repertoires in COVID-19. Using immunoSEQ multiplex PCR, the repertoire was profiled, and TCRdb retains in-frame clones only, with some absent. This table has 100,000 to 150,000 clones, around 85% appearing once. Germline CDR1 SNHLY, CDR2 FYNNEI. The CDR3 loop spans 13 amino acids. J was trimmed by 7 bases and V by 10 bases; bases with no gene match: 10. The V call is TRBV2, the J call TRBJ1-5, with TRBD1 matching over 7 bases. The specimen sequenced was peripheral blood. This clonotype originated in a man aged 65 to 85 who had recovered from COVID-19. The CDR3 bases are TGTGCCACCACAGGGGAGGTCGGCCAGCCCCAGCATTTT. Translated: CATTGEVGQPQHF. Drawing the rest from reference TRBV2 and TRBJ1-5, the complete variable domain is EPEVTQTPSHQVTQMGQEVILRCVPISNHLYFYWYRQILGQKVEFLVSFYNNEISEKSEIFDDQFSVERPDGSNFTLKIRSTKLEDSAMYFCATTGEVGQPQHFGDGTRLSIL.